The TCR beta chain under discussion was sequenced for a study of T cells in Graves' hyperthyroidism and ophthalmopathy. The sample holds a few counts of this clonotype. The germline V and J ends were trimmed by 5 bases and 3 bases, with 11 bases remaining between them. CDR1 is SGHTA, CDR2 FQGNSA, per germline. The CDR3 spans 14 residues. Every diagnosis used clinical symptoms, serum thyroxine and TRAb, thyroid ultrasound and orbital computed tomography. From RNA transcripts, TCR beta CDR3 regions were amplified. The HTBI primer set was used in a first-round RT-PCR of the TCR CDR3. TCRdb redid the calling of the multiplex PCR reads with MiXCR, one entry per CDR3 protein. The repertoire holds under 700,000 distinct CDR3 sequences, about half seen once, with 6.5% to 9% in the top ten.

This receptor was identified in a woman under 30 with Graves' hyperthyroidism. Sequenced: peripheral blood or thyroid tissue (not recorded which). The chain recombines TRBV7-2 with TRBJ1-5, with D possibly TRBD1 on 6 matching bases. The CDR3 sequence: CASSRTEFNQPQHF. As DNA, the CDR3 is TGTGCCAGCAGCCGGACAGAGTTCAATCAGCCCCAGCATTTT. Combining the CDR3 with reference TRBV7-2 and TRBJ1-5 gives the whole variable domain GAGVSQSPSNKVTEKGKDVELRCDPISGHTALYWYRQSLGQGLEFLIYFQGNSAPDKSGLPSDRFSAERTGGSVSTLTIQRTQQEDSAVYLCASSRTEFNQPQHFGDGTRLSIL.